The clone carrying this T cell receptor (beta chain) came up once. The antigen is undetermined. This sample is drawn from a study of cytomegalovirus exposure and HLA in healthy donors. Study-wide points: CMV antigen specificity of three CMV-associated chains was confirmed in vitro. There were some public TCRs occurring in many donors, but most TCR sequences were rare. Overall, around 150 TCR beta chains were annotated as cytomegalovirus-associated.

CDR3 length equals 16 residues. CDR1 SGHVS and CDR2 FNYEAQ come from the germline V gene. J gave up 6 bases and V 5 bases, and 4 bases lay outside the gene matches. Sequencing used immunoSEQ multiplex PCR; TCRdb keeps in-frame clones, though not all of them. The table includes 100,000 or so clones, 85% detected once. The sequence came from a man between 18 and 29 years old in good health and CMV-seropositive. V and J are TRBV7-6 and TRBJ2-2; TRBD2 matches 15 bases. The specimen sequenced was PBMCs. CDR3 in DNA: TGTGCCAGCAGCCTGCGGACTAGCGGGAGGGCCGGGGAGCTGTTTTTT. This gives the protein CASSLRTSGRAGELFF.